Below are 7 T cell receptor beta chains sequenced from a single sample in a study of shared clonotypes between healthy human individuals. The protocol was immunoSEQ multiplex PCR, while the TCRdb copy is restricted to in-frame clones and leaves out a portion. The data show approximately 2.1 million clones, over 90% seen once. The sequenced sample was naive CD4+ T cells from PBMCs. The subset: CD45RA+ positively selected. Receptor source: a young man in good health. Some clones in this sample may be carry-over from other donors' samples.

Remarks on this clone: Other DNA sequences within the sample encode an identical CDR3. This chain connects TRBV2 to TRBJ1-5; D perhaps matches TRBD1 (6 bases). Germline CDR1 SNHLY, CDR2 FYNNEI. The length of the CDR3 is 13 residues. V lost 8 bases, J lost 0 bases, and 8 bases lay in between. CDR3 sequence reads: CASRTDSNQPQHF. The CDR3 region has the DNA TGTGCCAGCCGGACAGATAGCAATCAGCCCCAGCATTTT.

CDR3 nucleotide sequence: TGTGCCAGCAGCGTAGCCCAGGAAACTCCTTCTGGAAACACCATATATTTT. This gives the protein CASSVAQETPSGNTIYF. V and J are TRBV9 and TRBJ1-3; D unclear. The V gene's germline CDR1 is SGDLS and CDR2 YYNGEE. The CDR3 is 17 amino acids. Trimming shortened V by 0 bases and J by 1 base, and 14 bases separated the two germline ends. The full variable domain, rest sourced from reference TRBV9 and TRBJ1-3, is DSGVTQTPKHLITATGQRVTLRCSPRSGDLSVYWYQQSLDQGLQFLIQYYNGEERAKGNILERFSAQQFPDLHSELNLSSLELGDSALYFCASSVAQETPSGNTIYFGEGSWLTVV.

The rearrangement uses TRBV28 and TRBJ2-5, with unresolved D. V shed 4 bases and J shed 2 bases, with 8 bases lying between them. The CDR3 length is 13 residues. The V gene's germline CDR1 is MDHEN and CDR2 SYDVKM. CDR3 loop: CASSYGSQETQYF. The CDR3 nucleotides are TGTGCCAGCAGTTACGGCAGTCAAGAGACCCAGTACTTC.

V and J are TRBV6-6 and TRBJ1-3; 8 bases are a match to TRBD1. The CDR3 extends over 15 amino acids. Germline trimming cut 3 bases from V and 5 bases from J; bases unmatched to any gene: 6. Germline V gene data show CDR1 as MNHNY and CDR2 as SVGAGI (reference sequence). The CDR3 region has the DNA TGTGCCAGCAGTTATCAGGGGGCTAAAAGAAACACCATATATTTT. Its translation is CASSYQGAKRNTIYF.

The V gene is TRBV28, the J gene TRBJ2-1, with D perhaps TRBD2 (5 bases). V gave up 7 bases and J gave up 10 bases, with 20 bases separating them. CDR1 is MDHEN and CDR2 is SYDVKM in the germline V gene. The CDR3 runs 14 residues. The CDR3 DNA is TGTGCCAGCACCTTTTCCCCACTAGTGCACGAGCAGTTCTTC. It is translated as CASTFSPLVHEQFF.

This chain links TRBV28 with TRBJ2-7, with D possibly being TRBD2 (5 bases). Trimming stripped 7 bases from V and 11 bases from J, with 15 bases between. CDR1 is MDHEN, CDR2 SYDVKM, per germline. The CDR3 has 11 amino acids. CDR3 sequence reads: CASTRGSIEYF. In nucleotides, the CDR3 is TGTGCCAGCACCCGAGGGTCTATTGAGTACTTC.

V is TRBV11-2 and J is TRBJ2-3; 15 positions match TRBD2. Per the germline V gene, CDR1 is SGHAT and CDR2 is FQNNGV. After removal of 5 bases from V and 5 bases from J, the junction contained 11 bases not matched to a gene. This CDR3 has 18 amino acids. This CDR3 is CASSNLPGLAGGEDTQYF. The CDR3 bases are TGTGCCAGCAGCAACCTACCGGGACTAGCGGGGGGAGAAGATACGCAGTATTTT.